These 19 T cell receptor beta chains were all obtained from the same sample, sequenced in a study of blood T cell repertoires in COVID-19. The table came from immunoSEQ multiplex PCR; TCRdb's copy has only in-frame clones and leaves some out. The table has about 200,000 clones, 88% seen once; the top ten hold about 1.6%. Sample: peripheral blood. The receptor source for this set is a man in his late teens or twenties with active or convalescent COVID-19.

This clone showed up just once. The chain links TRBV5-1 to TRBJ2-3; 12 nucleotides line up with TRBD2. Germline V gene lookup returns CDR1 SGHRS and CDR2 YFSETQ. V shed 4 bases and J 4 bases; nucleotides not matched to a gene: 10. The CDR3 has 17 amino acids. This chain's CDR3 is CASSPDPLAGGSDTQYF. CDR3 nucleotide sequence: TGCGCCAGCAGCCCCGATCCACTAGCGGGGGGTTCAGATACGCAGTATTTT. Full variable domain (missing parts from reference TRBV5-1 and TRBJ2-3): KAGVTQTPRYLIKTRGQQVTLSCSPISGHRSVSWYQQTPGQGLQFLFEYFSETQRNKGNFPGRFSGRQFSNSRSEMNVSTLELGDSALYLCASSPDPLAGGSDTQYFGPGTRLTVL.

This clone was seen only a few times. The chain is built from TRBV11-3 and TRBJ2-1, with TRBD1 identical over 9 bases. Germline lookup yields CDR1 SGHNT and CDR2 YENEEA. The CDR3 has 14 residues. The junction had 3 bases not matched to a gene; V was cut back by 5 bases and J by 4 bases. CDR3 in amino acids: CASSGGQGYNEQFF. The CDR3 DNA reads TGTGCCAGCAGCGGGGGACAGGGATACAATGAGCAGTTCTTC.

The V gene is TRBV3-1 (or the pseudogene TRBV3-2), the J gene TRBJ2-5, with D unclear. V was trimmed by 4 bases and J by 3 bases, leaving 9 bases between them. This CDR3 is built from 13 residues. In germline, CDR1 is LGHDT, CDR2 YNNKEL (reference sequence). CDR3 sequence (DNA): TGTGCCAGCAGCCGAAGACGGGAAGAGACCCAGTACTTC. Protein product: CASSRRREETQYF.

The rearrangement uses TRBV4-3 and TRBJ2-1; no firm D call. This CDR3 contains 14 residues. V lost 4 bases to trimming and J lost 7 bases, with 14 bases between them. Germline CDR1 LGHNA, CDR2 YSLEER. The CDR3 sequence: CASSPRVSRNEQFF. Here the CDR3 DNA reads TGCGCCAGCAGCCCTCGTGTCTCGCGGAATGAGCAGTTCTTC.

This chain links TRBV11-3 with TRBJ2-1; the match to TRBD2 covers 8 bases. V shed 5 bases and J 10 bases; nucleotides not matched to a gene: 16. The CDR3 has 16 residues. Germline CDR1 reads SGHNT; CDR2 reads YENEEA. The CDR3 protein is CASSPQWRGDPEEQFF. The CDR3 region has the DNA TGTGCCAGCAGCCCCCAATGGCGGGGGGACCCCGAGGAGCAGTTCTTC. Complete variable domain (other parts from reference TRBV11-3 and TRBJ2-1): EAGVVQSPRYKIIEKKQPVAFWCNPISGHNTLYWYLQNLGQGPELLIRYENEEAVDDSQLPKDRFSAERLKGVDSTLKIQPAELGDSAVYLCASSPQWRGDPEEQFFGPGTRLTVL.

The chain joins TRBV19 to TRBJ2-7, with 7 bases aligning to TRBD1. CDR1 is LNHDA, CDR2 SQIVND, per germline (reference sequence). Germline trimming cut 3 bases from V and 3 bases from J; bases unmatched to any gene: 5. The CDR3 length is 14 residues. CDR3 amino acids: CASSIRDSIYEQYF. CDR3 nucleotides: TGTGCCAGTAGTATCCGGGACAGCATCTACGAGCAGTACTTC.

With respect to this clone: Other DNA sequences in this specimen translate into the identical CDR3. The chain combines TRBV30 with TRBJ2-7, with 14 bases fitting TRBD2. This CDR3 region has 15 residues. Losses at the gene ends were 2 bases for V and 6 bases for J; bases not matched to a gene: 6. Germline CDR1 and CDR2: GTSNPN and SVGIG (reference sequence). The CDR3 here is CAWSPGLAGVGEQYF. The CDR3 coding sequence is TGTGCCTGGAGTCCGGGACTAGCGGGAGTGGGCGAGCAGTACTTC.

The chain joins TRBV3-1 (or the pseudogene TRBV3-2) to TRBJ1-5; D remains unclear. The length of the CDR3 is 14 residues. V lost 0 bases and J lost 4, with 7 bases in between. In germline, CDR1 is LGHDT, CDR2 YNNKEL (reference sequence). The CDR3 DNA follows: TGTGCCAGCAGCCAAGATTTCGTGAATCAGCCCCAGCATTTT. Its translation is CASSQDFVNQPQHF.

The CDR3 nucleotides are TGCAGCGCCGACAGTCGTTATGGCTACACCTTC. Translating it yields CSADSRYGYTF. This chain connects TRBV29-1 to TRBJ1-2; possibly TRBD1 for D (5 bases). The V end was cut by 7 bases, the J end by 5 bases, with 11 bases between. There are 11 residues in the CDR3. CDR1 and CDR2 (germline): SQVTM, ANQGSEA.

This rearrangement joins TRBV2 to TRBJ1-2, with 10 bases lining up with TRBD1. The V segment lost 4 bases and the J segment 4 bases; nucleotides outside the gene matches: 9. The germline V gene has CDR1 SNHLY and CDR2 FYNNEI. The CDR3 runs to 16 residues. The CDR3 protein is CASSVQGTGESYGYTF. As DNA, the CDR3 is TGTGCCAGCAGTGTGCAAGGGACAGGGGAATCCTATGGCTACACCTTC.

The chain links TRBV6-2 or TRBV6-3 to TRBJ1-6, with D perhaps matching TRBD1 (5 bases). The V end was cut by 4 bases, the J end by 10 bases, with 11 bases between. The CDR3 sequence is 13 residues long. Germline V gene lookup returns CDR1 MNHEY and CDR2 SVGEGT. The CDR3 spells CASSLVTGSPLHF. The DNA for the CDR3 is TGTGCCAGCAGTTTGGTTACAGGATCACCCCTCCACTTT.

This clone was seen only once. CDR3 loop: CSLSESGAGNEQFF. CDR3 coding DNA: TGCAGCCTATCGGAAAGCGGGGCGGGTAATGAGCAGTTCTTC. The chain employs TRBV29-1 and TRBJ2-1; TRBD2 aligns across 7 bases. This CDR3 spans 14 amino acids. The V gene end was trimmed by 8 bases and the J gene end by 7 bases; junction bases not matched to a gene: 14. The germline gives CDR1 SQVTM, CDR2 ANQGSEA.

V usage is TRBV30 and J usage is TRBJ1-1; no firm D call. V lost 5 bases and J 4 bases, leaving 17 bases between the germline ends. Germline lookup yields CDR1 GTSNPN and CDR2 SVGIG (reference sequence). This CDR3 comprises 14 residues. CDR3 coding DNA: TGTGCCTGGGCTCACACGCTCAGAGGCACTGAAGCTTTCTTT. Protein product: CAWAHTLRGTEAFF.

CDR3 loop: CASSLVSQDQGSTEAFF. The CDR3 DNA is TGCGCCAGCAGCTTGGTATCCCAGGACCAGGGGAGCACTGAAGCTTTCTTT. This chain uses TRBV5-1 with TRBJ1-1; D might be TRBD1 (6 bases). The CDR3 runs 17 residues. Trimming removed 0 bases from V and 4 bases from J, with 19 bases in between. Germline values: CDR1 SGHRS, CDR2 YFSETQ.

The rearrangement joins TRBV7-3 to TRBJ2-2, with TRBD2 identical over 14 bases. The V segment lost 1 base and the J segment 0 bases; nucleotides outside the gene matches: 4. Per germline, CDR1 SGHTA and CDR2 FQGTGA. The CDR3 contains 19 residues. The CDR3 bases are TGTGCCAGCAGCTTAAGGGGGACTAGCGGGAGATCGAACACCGGGGAGCTGTTTTTT. It yields the protein CASSLRGTSGRSNTGELFF.

This rearrangement joins TRBV6-5 to TRBJ2-1, with D maybe TRBD1 (5 bases). V lost 8 bases to trimming and J lost 4 bases, with 15 bases between them. Per the germline V gene, CDR1 is MNHEY and CDR2 is SVGAGI. The CDR3 loop spans 14 amino acids. DNA for the CDR3: TGTGCCAGCGGGGCTCTGGGGATTTACAATGAGCAGTTCTTC. Translating it yields CASGALGIYNEQFF.

The J gene is TRBJ1-3, the V gene TRBV12-3 or TRBV12-4, with D tentatively TRBD1 (5 bases). V lost 3 bases and J lost 4, with 7 bases in between. CDR3 length: 13 amino acids. CDR3 in DNA: TGTGCCAGCAGTTTGCAGGGAGGAAACACCATATATTTT. Translating it yields CASSLQGGNTIYF.

V is TRBV19 and J is TRBJ2-1; D might be TRBD2 (5 bases). Germline CDR1 reads LNHDA; CDR2 reads SQIVND (reference sequence). V was trimmed by 3 bases and J by 4 bases, leaving 13 bases between them. This CDR3 spans 15 amino acids. The CDR3 DNA sequence: TGTGCCAGTAGTATTGGGGTAGCGACGTACAATGAGCAGTTCTTC. The encoded protein is CASSIGVATYNEQFF.

The rearrangement links TRBV2 to TRBJ2-1; TRBD2 matches 11 bases. Losses at the gene ends were 6 bases for V and 4 bases for J; bases not matched to a gene: 2. The CDR3 contains 14 residues. The V gene's germline CDR1 is SNHLY and CDR2 FYNNEI. CDR3 coding DNA: TGTGCCAGCAGAGGGACTAGCGGATACAATGAGCAGTTCTTC. Translating it yields CASRGTSGYNEQFF.